The rows below give T cell receptor beta chains drawn from one sample of a study of control samples from healthy donors and cancer patients. Sequencing used immunoSEQ multiplex PCR; TCRdb keeps in-frame clones, though not all of them. The sample contains more than 95,000 clones, 92% of which appear only once. Sequencing used PBMCs. The receptors were sampled from a man older than 75 with head and neck cancer. CDR3s include the opening cysteine and the closing phenylalanine or tryptophan. The D gene is left open where the match is weak. The size entry is marked missing in some rows and otherwise reads once, few, many or a size class.

V gene	D gene	J gene	clone size	CDR3 DNA	CDR3 protein
TRBV3-1/TRBV3-2	NA	TRBJ2-7	NA	TGTGCCAGCAGCCAAGTAGACTCCTACGAGCAGTACTTC	CASSQVDSYEQYF
TRBV4-1	NA	TRBJ1-5	NA	TGCGCCAGCAGCCAAGGGGGGACGGGGGCCAATCAGCCCCAGCATTTT	CASSQGGTGANQPQHF
TRBV4-1	NA	TRBJ2-5	once	TGCGCCAGCAGCCTAAGCTGGGACCAAGAGACCCAGTACTTC	CASSLSWDQETQYF
TRBV6-2/TRBV6-3	NA	TRBJ1-5	NA	TGTGCCAGCAGTTCCAGGGATCCCAATCAGCCCCAGCATTTT	CASSSRDPNQPQHF
TRBV4-1	NA	TRBJ2-1	once	TGCGCCAGCAGCCAAGGAGAGGCGGGCTACAATGAGCAGTTCTTC	CASSQGEAGYNEQFF
TRBV4-3	TRBD1	TRBJ1-2	NA	TGCGCCAGCAGCCGGCTTCCGGGACAGTTCTATGGCTACACCTTC	CASSRLPGQFYGYTF
TRBV29-1	NA	TRBJ1-1	NA	TGCAGCGTGGCCGGGACGATAGATTTCTTT	CSVAGTIDFF
TRBV6-5	TRBD1	TRBJ1-3	NA	TGTGCCAGCAGTTACTCCGGGACAGGGGTAGGAAACACCATATATTTT	CASSYSGTGVGNTIYF
TRBV12-3/TRBV12-4	NA	TRBJ2-5	NA	TGTGCCAGCAGTCCACTAGGGGAAGAGACCCAGTACTTC	CASSPLGEETQYF
TRBV11-3	TRBD1	TRBJ1-1	NA	TGTGCCAGCAGCTTCAGGGGGGTGAACACTGAAGCTTTCTTT	CASSFRGVNTEAFF
TRBV2	NA	TRBJ1-3	NA	TGTGCCAGCAGTGAAAGGAACACCATATATTTT	CASSERNTIYF
TRBV7-6	NA	TRBJ2-7	NA	TGTGCCAGCAGCTTAGCACAGGCATCCTACGAGCAGTACTTC	CASSLAQASYEQYF
TRBV18	TRBD1	TRBJ1-6	NA	TGTGCCAGCTCACCGCAAGGACAGGGTAATTCACCCCTCCACTTT	CASSPQGQGNSPLHF
TRBV6-2/TRBV6-3	TRBD1	TRBJ1-1	NA	TGTGCCAGCAGCAGGACAGGGGAGATTACTGAAGCTTTCTTT	CASSRTGEITEAFF
TRBV20-1	NA	TRBJ1-1	NA	TGCAGTGCTTGCCTAGGCACTGAAGCTTTCTTT	CSACLGTEAFF
TRBV5-5	NA	TRBJ2-7	NA	TGTGCCAGCAGCTTGGAAGGGAGGCTCTACGAGCAGTACTTC	CASSLEGRLYEQYF
TRBV5-1	NA	TRBJ1-2	NA	TGCGCCAGCAGCTTGGGCTGGGACTATGGCTACACCTTC	CASSLGWDYGYTF
TRBV4-1	NA	TRBJ1-5	once	TGCGCCAGCAGCCATAGCAATCAGCCCCAGCATTTT	CASSHSNQPQHF
TRBV7-9	NA	TRBJ1-1	NA	TGTGCCAGCACCCCTACCGGGACTGAAGCTTTCTTT	CASTPTGTEAFF